The 10 T cell receptor beta chains reported below all come from one sample, sequenced in a study of OX40 agonist ivuxolimab in advanced cancers. Data came from immunoSEQ multiplex PCR; TCRdb stores just in-frame clones and leaves some out. The repertoire holds approximately 100,000 clones, with 87% as singletons. The specimen was CD4+ or CD8+ T cells sorted from blood, collected in a trial of the OX40 agonist ivuxolimab. The receptors come from an adult with an advanced solid tumor such as melanoma, head and neck, liver or kidney cancer.

Only a few counts were recorded for this clone. CDR3 protein: CASRPFSSYEQYF. The CDR3 region has the DNA TGTGCCAGCCGCCCCTTCAGCTCCTACGAGCAGTACTTC. J is TRBJ2-7 and V is TRBV6-5; D is unclear. From germline, CDR1 is MNHEY and CDR2 SVGAGI. The V end lost 8 bases, the J end lost 0 bases, and 11 bases lay between the germline ends. The CDR3 has 13 residues.

The rearrangement joins TRBV6-5 to TRBJ2-3; D perhaps matches TRBD1 (6 bases). V was shortened by 6 bases and J by 0 bases, with 10 bases between the two germline ends. The CDR3 runs 14 residues. Germline loops: CDR1 MNHEY, CDR2 SVGAGI. The CDR3: CASRQQGSTDTQYF. The CDR3 nucleotides are TGTGCCAGCAGGCAACAGGGAAGCACAGATACGCAGTATTTT.

The chain employs TRBV7-9 and TRBJ2-5; TRBD2 matches at 7 bases. V trimming: 5 bases; J trimming: 3 bases; junction bases outside the gene matches: 6. Per the germline V gene, CDR1 is SEHNR and CDR2 is FQNEAQ (reference sequence). The CDR3 is made up of 14 amino acids. The CDR3 spells CASSRGLEKETQYF. The CDR3, as DNA: TGTGCCAGCAGCCGTGGACTAGAGAAAGAGACCCAGTACTTC.

The chain has TRBV2 and TRBJ2-7; 7 nucleotides line up with TRBD1. J was trimmed by 2 bases and V by 4 bases; bases with no gene match: 8. CDR3 length: 15 residues. Per germline, CDR1 SNHLY and CDR2 FYNNEI. The CDR3 nucleotides are TGTGCCAGCAGTGTTCGACAGGGAGTAGCCTACGAGCAGTACTTC. Amino acids: CASSVRQGVAYEQYF.

This clone was seen more than once but under ten times. This rearrangement joins TRBV18 to TRBJ2-3, with TRBD1 as a possible D gene (5 bases). Germline V CDR1 and CDR2: KGHSH, LQKENI. This CDR3 spans 15 amino acids. V was trimmed by 2 bases and J by 5 bases, leaving 14 bases between them. CDR3 nucleotides: TGTGCCAGCTCACCAGCTGACAGTCAGGAAGATACGCAGTATTTT. Amino acid sequence: CASSPADSQEDTQYF.

The chain links TRBV7-2 to TRBJ2-1, with D perhaps TRBD1 or TRBD2 (5 bases each). The V and J ends lost 2 bases and 9 bases respectively, with 17 bases between them. This CDR3 spans 15 amino acids. Germline V gene data show CDR1 as SGHTA and CDR2 as FQGNSA. The CDR3 bases are TGTGCCAGCAGCTTACTAGTGGGGGTGTCGAGTGAGCAGTTCTTC. Translating it yields CASSLLVGVSSEQFF.

The V call is TRBV7-8, the J call TRBJ2-3; TRBD2 might be the D (5 bases). From germline, CDR1 is SGHVS and CDR2 FQNEAQ. V gave up 5 bases and J gave up 1 base, with 13 bases separating them. The length of the CDR3 is 15 residues. CDR3 coding DNA: TGTGCCAGCAGCCGCGGGCGGGTGGGCACAGATACGCAGTATTTT. As protein: CASSRGRVGTDTQYF. The variable domain in full, completed from reference TRBV7-8 and TRBJ2-3, reads GAGVSQSPRYKVAKRGQDVALRCDPISGHVSLFWYQQALGQGPEFLTYFQNEAQLDKSGLPSDRFFAERPEGSVSTLKIQRTQQEDSAVYLCASSRGRVGTDTQYFGPGTRLTVL.

This clone was found a few times. The CDR3 nucleotides are TGTGCCAGCAGCTTGGTAGCAGGGGGATATGGCTACACCTTC. This translates into CASSLVAGGYGYTF. The chain carries TRBV5-6 and TRBJ1-2, with 7 bases that match TRBD1. The ends lost 0 bases at V and 5 bases at J; junction bases unmatched: 4. Germline loops: CDR1 SGHDT, CDR2 YYEEEE. The CDR3 loop spans 14 amino acids.

The V gene is TRBV6-6, the J gene TRBJ1-1; D not resolved. The germline V and J ends were trimmed by 4 bases and 4 bases, with 7 bases remaining between them. CDR1 is MNHNY and CDR2 is SVGAGI in the germline V gene (reference sequence). CDR3 size: 12 residues. CDR3 in DNA: TGTGCCAGCAGTTTGGACGTCACTGAAGCTTTCTTT. Residues: CASSLDVTEAFF.

The J gene is TRBJ1-1, the V gene TRBV28; D gene uncertain. Germline values: CDR1 MDHEN, CDR2 SYDVKM. CDR3 size: 16 residues. Trimming took 5 bases from V and 2 from J, leaving 18 bases between them. For the CDR3, the DNA is TGTGCCAGCAGTCATTTCATCCCCCTTGCAAACACTGAAGCTTTCTTT. This translates into CASSHFIPLANTEAFF. Combining the CDR3 with reference TRBV28 and TRBJ1-1 gives the whole variable domain DVKVTQSSRYLVKRTGEKVFLECVQDMDHENMFWYRQDPGLGLRLIYFSYDVKMKEKGDIPEGYSVSREKKERFSLILESASTNQTSMYLCASSHFIPLANTEAFFGQGTRLTVV.